These 32 T cell receptor beta chains were all obtained from the same sample, sequenced in a study of CD8 T cells in ankylosing spondylitis (dated by TCRdb to between 2016 and 2019). General conclusions and limits of the study: Blood from ankylosing spondylitis patients appeared to be characterized by a TCR beta motif made up of several highly homologous amino acid variants.

Their antigen targets remain unknown. Preparation of the library involved 5' RACE. TCRdb lists the instrument as Illumina HiSeq 2500. TCRdb passed the public sequencing reads through fastp at Q25 and MiXCR, retaining productive beta sequences. Each entry merges the rows of one CDR3 protein and shows their most common DNA and genes. This sample is represented by fewer than 650,000 distinct CDR3 sequences; roughly an eighth of them were singletons. Of the sample, nearly 7% falls within the top ten clones. Sequencing was performed on blood, either unsorted or a sorted T cell fraction (not recorded which). These TCRs come from a male donor with ankylosing spondylitis.

This chain's CDR3 is CASAYGPLGENTIYF. In nucleotides, the CDR3 is TGTGCCAGCGCATATGGGCCTCTTGGCGAAAACACCATATATTTT. This chain joins TRBV6-1 and TRBJ1-3; D unresolved. The CDR3 contains 15 residues. Germline V lookup: CDR1 MNHNS, CDR2 SASEGT. The V end was cut by 8 bases, the J end by 6 bases, with 20 bases between.

In its sample, this clonotype was seen a few times. This chain connects TRBV27 to TRBJ2-5; 7 bases align to TRBD1. V shed 5 bases and J 4 bases; nucleotides not matched to a gene: 4. The CDR3 runs to 13 residues. The germline V gene encodes CDR1 MNHEY and CDR2 SMNVEV (reference sequence). The CDR3 nucleotides are TGTGCCAGCAGTCCACAGGGGAGAGAGACCCAGTACTTC. It codes for CASSPQGRETQYF.

This clonotype has only a few counts. CDR3 amino acids: CSAGQGLEQYV. CDR3 coding DNA: TGCAGTGCAGGACAGGGGCTGGAGCAGTACGTC. This chain joins TRBV20-1 and TRBJ2-7; TRBD1 matches at 9 bases. CDR3 length: 11 amino acids. Germline V gene sequence: CDR1 DFQATT, CDR2 SNEGSKA (reference sequence). Trimming removed 6 bases from V and 7 bases from J; junction bases left unmatched: 4.

CDR3 coding DNA: TGTGCCAGCAGCATAAGGGCCTACGAGCAGTACTTC. Translation gives CASSIRAYEQYF. The V gene is TRBV12-3 or TRBV12-4, the J gene TRBJ2-7, with D uncertain. The germline V and J ends were trimmed by 6 bases and 2 bases, with 8 bases remaining between them. CDR3 length: 12 residues.

Here the CDR3 DNA reads TGTGCCAGCAGTTTCTCCAGTCTAGCCAAAAACATTCAGTACTTC. It codes for CASSFSSLAKNIQYF. The chain has TRBV27 and TRBJ2-4, with unresolved D. Germline V gene sequence: CDR1 MNHEY, CDR2 SMNVEV (reference sequence). The CDR3 has 15 amino acids. V lost 3 bases and J lost 0, with 9 bases in between.

This clonotype was detected only a few times. The rearrangement links TRBV12-3 or TRBV12-4 to TRBJ1-1, with a tentative D call TRBD1 (5 bases). V was trimmed by 3 bases and J by 5 bases, leaving 13 bases between them. CDR3 length: 14 amino acids. CDR3 sequence reads: CASSLAGSLTEAFF. As DNA, the CDR3 is TGTGCCAGCAGTTTGGCAGGGTCTCTGACTGAAGCTTTCTTT.

This clonotype turned up a few times. The chain combines TRBV30 with TRBJ1-1; D unclear. With 0 bases removed from V and 1 base from J, the gap between germline ends came to 15 bases. Germline CDR1 is GTSNPN and CDR2 is SVGIG (reference sequence). The CDR3 consists of 16 residues. CDR3 sequence: CAWSVGFRQTNTEAFF. CDR3 nucleotide sequence: TGTGCCTGGAGTGTGGGTTTTCGGCAGACGAACACTGAAGCTTTCTTT.

The sample holds a few counts of this clonotype. The J gene is TRBJ2-3, the V gene TRBV10-3; no definite D call. CDR3 length: 15 amino acids. V shed 0 bases and J shed 2 bases, with 9 bases lying between them. Per the germline V gene, CDR1 is ENHRY and CDR2 is SYGVKD. CDR3 protein: CAISESADLTDTQYF. The CDR3 DNA follows: TGTGCCATCAGTGAGTCGGCGGACCTCACAGATACGCAGTATTTT.

The chain has TRBV12-3 or TRBV12-4 and TRBJ2-7, with D perhaps matching TRBD1 (6 bases). This CDR3 comprises 13 residues. Trimming took 2 bases from V and 3 from J, leaving 8 bases between them. The CDR3 spells CASSLTRGYEQYF. CDR3 sequence (DNA): TGTGCCAGCAGTTTAACCAGGGGCTACGAGCAGTACTTC.

J is TRBJ2-5 and V is TRBV27, with D perhaps matching TRBD2 (5 bases). Germline-derived CDR1 and CDR2 are MNHEY and SMNVEV (reference sequence). There are 14 residues in the CDR3. V gave up 8 bases and J gave up 5 bases, with 18 bases separating them. In nucleotides, the CDR3 is TGTGCCAGCCGCAGAGGGCTAGCAGCGGAGACCCAGTACTTC. Protein sequence: CASRRGLAAETQYF.

The V call is TRBV6-1, the J call TRBJ2-1, with D possibly TRBD2 on 5 matching bases. V dropped 6 bases and J dropped 0 bases, with 12 bases sitting between them. This CDR3 region has 15 residues. Germline-derived CDR1 and CDR2 are MNHNS and SASEGT. The CDR3 reads CASSPDSYSYNEQFF. The DNA of the CDR3 is TGTGCCAGCAGCCCGGACTCGTACTCCTACAATGAGCAGTTCTTC.

In this sample, this clonotype turned up a few times. The rearrangement joins TRBV4-1 to TRBJ2-3; 11 nucleotides line up with TRBD2. The CDR3 sequence is 15 residues long. V was clipped by 8 bases and J by 5 bases; unmatched bases: 9. Germline V gene lookup returns CDR1 MGHRA and CDR2 YSYEKL. CDR3 region: CASGLLAGEGDTQYF. The CDR3 DNA reads as TGCGCCAGCGGATTACTAGCGGGGGAGGGAGATACGCAGTATTTT.

This clonotype has a handful of counts. The CDR3 is CASSYSGSPTGYNEQFF. The CDR3 DNA follows: TGTGCCAGCAGTTACTCAGGTTCTCCGACCGGGTACAATGAGCAGTTCTTC. The V call is TRBV6-5, the J call TRBJ2-1, with unresolved D. The CDR3 loop spans 17 amino acids. From germline, CDR1 is MNHEY and CDR2 SVGAGI. Between the trimmed V and J ends, which lost 0 bases and 4 bases, there was a span of 16 bases.

This clonotype was found many times. The chain carries TRBV5-1 and TRBJ2-2; the D gene is possibly TRBD1 (5 bases). CDR1 and CDR2 from the germline V gene are SGHRS and YFSETQ. The V end was cut by 6 bases, the J end by 0 bases, with 12 bases between. The CDR3 is 15 amino acids. CDR3: CASKKTETNTGELFF. CDR3 bases: TGCGCCAGCAAAAAGACAGAAACGAACACCGGGGAGCTGTTTTTT. The full variable domain, rest sourced from reference TRBV5-1 and TRBJ2-2, is KAGVTQTPRYLIKTRGQQVTLSCSPISGHRSVSWYQQTPGQGLQFLFEYFSETQRNKGNFPGRFSGRQFSNSRSEMNVSTLELGDSALYLCASKKTETNTGELFFGEGSRLTVL.

V is TRBV14 and J is TRBJ2-7; D is unresolved. Germline CDR1 reads SGHDN; CDR2 reads FVKESK. The CDR3 runs 12 residues. Trimming left V 4 bases short and J 4 bases short, with 8 bases between. The DNA of the CDR3 is TGTGCCAGCAGCCCGGCGGCTTACGAGCAGTACTTC. Translating it yields CASSPAAYEQYF.

This clonotype occurred many times. The chain carries TRBV11-2 and TRBJ2-3; 7 bases are a match to TRBD2. This CDR3 spans 18 amino acids. With 2 bases clipped from V and 2 bases from J, the junction kept 13 bases outside the gene matches. CDR1 is SGHAT and CDR2 is FQNNGV in the germline V gene. For the CDR3, the DNA is TGTGCCAGCAGCTTACGGGATCGGGGGAGGGCCTTCACAGATACGCAGTATTTT. The encoded protein is CASSLRDRGRAFTDTQYF.

V is TRBV7-2 and J is TRBJ2-7; TRBD2 agrees at 11 bases. Trimming took 3 bases from V and 4 from J; bases not matched to a gene: 8. This CDR3 region has 16 residues. Germline-derived CDR1 and CDR2 are SGHTA and FQGNSA. CDR3 in amino acids: CASSFGIAGGPYEQYF. In DNA form, the CDR3 reads TGTGCCAGCAGCTTTGGTATAGCGGGAGGGCCTTACGAGCAGTACTTC.

The table lists this clonotype with many counts. The chain couples TRBV5-1 to TRBJ2-1; weak D call: TRBD2 (6 bases). V was clipped by 1 base and J by 2 bases, with 13 bases between them. The CDR3 is 16 residues long. Germline CDR1 is SGHRS and CDR2 is YFSETQ. The CDR3 protein is CASSLLASVTYNEQFF. In DNA, the CDR3 is TGCGCCAGCAGCTTGTTGGCTAGCGTGACCTACAATGAGCAGTTCTTC.

V gene TRBV14 combines with J gene TRBJ2-1; 9 bases are shared with TRBD1. Germline CDR1 SGHDN, CDR2 FVKESK. This CDR3 comprises 16 residues. Losses at the gene ends were 4 bases for V and 9 bases for J; bases not matched to a gene: 13. The CDR3 here is CASSRHFRDREGEQFF. DNA for the CDR3: TGTGCCAGCAGCCGACACTTCCGGGACAGGGAGGGTGAGCAGTTCTTC.

This clonotype has at least ten counts. This rearrangement joins TRBV10-3 to TRBJ2-2; D unclear. Germline V gene lookup returns CDR1 ENHRY and CDR2 SYGVKD. The CDR3 is 12 residues long. Between the trimmed V and J ends, which lost 8 bases and 0 bases, there was a span of 4 bases. CDR3 amino acids: CAIRTNTGELFF. Written as DNA, the CDR3 is TGTGCCATCCGGACGAACACCGGGGAGCTGTTTTTT.

This clonotype came up a few times. The J gene is TRBJ2-7, the V gene TRBV2; no reliable D call. Germline CDR1 is SNHLY and CDR2 is FYNNEI. Between the trimmed V and J ends, which lost 8 bases and 5 bases, there was a span of 13 bases. This CDR3 spans 12 amino acids. CDR3 bases: TGTGCCAGCGACTCGGTGTCCCACGAGCAGTACTTC. Translated: CASDSVSHEQYF.

This clonotype was observed a few times. This chain links TRBV5-1 with TRBJ2-2; TRBD1 agrees at 9 bases. In germline, CDR1 is SGHRS, CDR2 YFSETQ. The CDR3 is 16 residues long. J was trimmed by 2 bases and V by 1 base; bases with no gene match: 3. Written as DNA, the CDR3 is TGCGCCAGCAGCTTGAGGGACAGGGTTAACACCGGGGAGCTGTTTTTT. This gives the protein CASSLRDRVNTGELFF.

The rearrangement joins TRBV18 to TRBJ2-3, with D perhaps TRBD2 (6 bases). The CDR3 has 16 residues. Germline CDR1 KGHSH, CDR2 LQKENI. Trimming pared 3 bases from V and 5 bases from J, leaving 18 bases between. Written as DNA, the CDR3 is TGTGCCAGCTCACCCCCGACTGGCGGGGAAGAAGATACGCAGTATTTT. Encoded protein: CASSPPTGGEEDTQYF.

This clonotype has only a few counts. V gene TRBV5-6 combines with J gene TRBJ2-3, with TRBD2 matching 7 bases. Germline CDR1 is SGHDT and CDR2 is YYEEEE. The CDR3 has 16 amino acids. Losses at the gene ends were 1 base for V and 3 bases for J; bases not matched to a gene: 8. This CDR3 reads CASSLSLAVITDTQYF. In nucleotides, the CDR3 is TGTGCCAGCAGCTTGAGCCTAGCGGTTATAACAGATACGCAGTATTTT. The full variable domain, in which reference TRBV5-6 and TRBJ2-3 provide the parts outside the CDR3, is DAGVTQSPTHLIKTRGQQVTLRCSPKSGHDTVSWYQQALGQGPQFIFQYYEEEERQRGNFPDRFSGHQFPNYSSELNVNALLLGDSALYLCASSLSLAVITDTQYFGPGTRLTVL.

This chain uses TRBV7-9 with TRBJ1-3; TRBD1 agrees at 9 bases. Looked up from germline, CDR1 is SEHNR and CDR2 is FQNEAQ (reference sequence). The J segment lost 0 bases and the V segment lost 5 bases, leaving 2 bases of the junction unmatched. The length of the CDR3 is 15 residues. Here the CDR3 reads CASSPQGASGNTIYF. The CDR3 DNA reads TGTGCCAGCAGCCCACAGGGGGCCTCTGGAAACACCATATATTTT.

The chain has TRBV20-1 and TRBJ2-7; D is undetermined. Germline CDR1 is DFQATT and CDR2 is SNEGSKA (reference sequence). The CDR3 runs to 15 residues. Trimming stripped 5 bases from V and 1 base from J, with 18 bases between. The CDR3 sequence is CSAFHPDSLSYEQYF. The CDR3 DNA reads TGCAGTGCTTTTCACCCCGACTCGCTTTCCTACGAGCAGTACTTC.

The J gene is TRBJ2-3, the V gene TRBV6-1; a possible D gene is TRBD1 (6 bases). V lost 6 bases and J lost 0, with 13 bases in between. Germline lookup yields CDR1 MNHNS and CDR2 SASEGT. The CDR3 contains 15 residues. CDR3 in amino acids: CASRQGPTSTDTQYF. Written as DNA, the CDR3 is TGTGCCAGCAGACAGGGCCCAACTAGCACAGATACGCAGTATTTT.

CDR3 sequence reads: CSARASGKINNEQFF. The CDR3 DNA follows: TGCAGTGCTAGGGCTTCCGGGAAAATAAACAATGAGCAGTTCTTC. The chain has TRBV20-1 and TRBJ2-1, with D perhaps TRBD2 (5 bases). Germline V gene sequence: CDR1 DFQATT, CDR2 SNEGSKA (reference sequence). CDR3 length: 15 amino acids. Trimming shortened V by 3 bases and J by 5 bases, and 17 bases separated the two germline ends.

There are a few counts of this clonotype. The chain's CDR3 is CASSLRLGTDTQYF. The CDR3 nucleotides read TGTGCCAGCAGCTTGCGCCTGGGAACAGATACGCAGTATTTT. The chain couples TRBV7-6 to TRBJ2-3; D unresolved. V lost 3 bases, J lost 3 bases, and 10 bases lay in between. Germline V gene data show CDR1 as SGHVS and CDR2 as FNYEAQ. The CDR3 contains 14 residues. Using reference TRBV7-6 and TRBJ2-3 for the parts outside the CDR3, the full variable domain is GAGVSQSPRYKVTKRGQDVALRCDPISGHVSLYWYRQALGQGPEFLTYFNYEAQQDKSGLPNDRFSAERPEGSISTLTIQRTEQRDSAMYRCASSLRLGTDTQYFGPGTRLTVL.

The V and J genes are TRBV27 and TRBJ2-1; TRBD1 agrees at 7 bases. The CDR3 has 14 residues. The V gene end was trimmed by 6 bases and the J gene end by 4 bases; junction bases not matched to a gene: 6. Looked up from germline, CDR1 is MNHEY and CDR2 is SMNVEV (reference sequence). The CDR3 loop reads CASRTGTEYNEQFF. CDR3 nucleotides: TGTGCCAGCAGGACCGGGACAGAGTACAATGAGCAGTTCTTC.

The V and J genes are TRBV2 and TRBJ2-7, with 7 bases fitting TRBD1. Germline V lookup: CDR1 SNHLY, CDR2 FYNNEI. The CDR3 covers 16 residues. The junction had 16 bases not matched to a gene; V was cut back by 6 bases and J by 5 bases. The CDR3 nucleotides read TGTGCCAGCAGAGATCCCCGGGACAGAGGTCCAGACGAGCAGTACTTC. It specifies CASRDPRDRGPDEQYF.

The chain carries TRBV6-1 and TRBJ1-4; no clear D. Germline CDR1 and CDR2: MNHNS and SASEGT. The V and J ends lost 3 bases and 0 bases respectively, with 11 bases between them. This CDR3 is 16 amino acids long. The CDR3 DNA is TGTGCCAGCAGTGATCGCCCCGGGGCAACTAATGAAAAACTGTTTTTT. Translated, it gives CASSDRPGATNEKLFF.